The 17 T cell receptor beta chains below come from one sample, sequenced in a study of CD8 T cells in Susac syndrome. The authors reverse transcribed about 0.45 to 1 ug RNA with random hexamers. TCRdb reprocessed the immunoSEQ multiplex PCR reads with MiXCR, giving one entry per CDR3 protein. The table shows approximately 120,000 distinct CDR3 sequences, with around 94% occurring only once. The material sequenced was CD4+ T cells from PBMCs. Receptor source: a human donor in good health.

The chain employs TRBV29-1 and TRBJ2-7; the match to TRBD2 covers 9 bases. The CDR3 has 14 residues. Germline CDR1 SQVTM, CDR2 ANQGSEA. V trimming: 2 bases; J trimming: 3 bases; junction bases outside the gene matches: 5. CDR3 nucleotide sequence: TGCAGCGTTGAAACTAGCGGGCGTTTCTACGAGCAGTACTTC. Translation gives CSVETSGRFYEQYF.

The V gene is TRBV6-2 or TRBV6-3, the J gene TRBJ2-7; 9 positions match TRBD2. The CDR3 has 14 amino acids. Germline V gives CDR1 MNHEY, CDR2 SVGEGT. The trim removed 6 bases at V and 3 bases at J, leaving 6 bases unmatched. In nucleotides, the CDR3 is TGTGCCAGCAGGGGTAGCGGGAGTATCTACGAGCAGTACTTC. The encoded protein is CASRGSGSIYEQYF.

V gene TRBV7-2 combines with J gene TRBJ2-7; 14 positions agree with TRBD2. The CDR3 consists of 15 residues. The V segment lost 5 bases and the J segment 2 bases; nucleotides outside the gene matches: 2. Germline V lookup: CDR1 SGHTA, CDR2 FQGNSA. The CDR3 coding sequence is TGTGCCAGCAGCCCGACTAGCGGGAGGGCCTACGAGCAGTACTTC. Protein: CASSPTSGRAYEQYF.

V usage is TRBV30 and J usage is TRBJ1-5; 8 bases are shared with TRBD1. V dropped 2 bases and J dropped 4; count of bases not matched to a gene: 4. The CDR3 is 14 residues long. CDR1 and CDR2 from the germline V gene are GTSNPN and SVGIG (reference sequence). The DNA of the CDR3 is TGTGCCTGGAGTACGGGACAGGTGAATCAGCCCCAGCATTTT. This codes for CAWSTGQVNQPQHF.

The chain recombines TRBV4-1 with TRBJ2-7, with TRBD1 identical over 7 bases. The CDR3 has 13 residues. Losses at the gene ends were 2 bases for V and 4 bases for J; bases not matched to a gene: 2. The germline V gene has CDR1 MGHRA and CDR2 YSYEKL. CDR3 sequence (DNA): TGCGCCAGCAGCCAACAGGGGGATTACGAGCAGTACTTC. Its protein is CASSQQGDYEQYF.

The CDR3 DNA follows: TGTGCCAGCAGCTTAGCAGGGTCTAACGCTGAAGCTTTCTTT. It yields the protein CASSLAGSNAEAFF. This chain connects TRBV7-9 to TRBJ1-1; D is unresolved. In germline, CDR1 is SEHNR, CDR2 FQNEAQ (reference sequence). Trimming shortened V by 0 bases and J by 6 bases, and 11 bases separated the two germline ends. The CDR3 spans 14 residues.

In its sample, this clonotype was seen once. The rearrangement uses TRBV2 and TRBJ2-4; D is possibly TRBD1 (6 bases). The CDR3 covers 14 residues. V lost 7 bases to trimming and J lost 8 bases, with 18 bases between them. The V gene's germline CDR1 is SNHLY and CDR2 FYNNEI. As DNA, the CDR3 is TGTGCCAGCACCCTGGCACAGGGCGTTGACATTCAGTACTTC. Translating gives CASTLAQGVDIQYF.

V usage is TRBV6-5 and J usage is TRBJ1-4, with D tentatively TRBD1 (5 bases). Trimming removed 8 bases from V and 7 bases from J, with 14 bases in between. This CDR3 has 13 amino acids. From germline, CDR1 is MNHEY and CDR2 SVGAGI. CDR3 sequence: CASRGTVGEKLFF. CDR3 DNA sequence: TGTGCCAGCCGGGGGACCGTGGGTGAAAAACTGTTTTTT.

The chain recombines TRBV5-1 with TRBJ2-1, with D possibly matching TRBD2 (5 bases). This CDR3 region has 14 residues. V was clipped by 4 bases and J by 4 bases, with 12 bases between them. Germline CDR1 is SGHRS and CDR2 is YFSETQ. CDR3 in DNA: TGCGCCAGCAGCGTGTCTAGCTCGTACAATGAGCAGTTCTTC. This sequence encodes CASSVSSSYNEQFF.

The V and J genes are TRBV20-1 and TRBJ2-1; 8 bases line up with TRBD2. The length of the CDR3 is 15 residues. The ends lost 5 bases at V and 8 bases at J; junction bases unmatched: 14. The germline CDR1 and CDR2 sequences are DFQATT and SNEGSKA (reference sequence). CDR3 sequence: CSASFPGLGFDEQFF. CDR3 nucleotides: TGCAGTGCTTCGTTCCCGGGACTAGGATTCGATGAGCAGTTCTTC.

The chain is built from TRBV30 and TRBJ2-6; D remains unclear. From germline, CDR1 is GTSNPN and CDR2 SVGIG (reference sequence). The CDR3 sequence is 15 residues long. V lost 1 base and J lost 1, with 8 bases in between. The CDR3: CAWSDDLSGANVLTF. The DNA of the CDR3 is TGTGCCTGGAGTGACGACCTGTCTGGGGCCAACGTCCTGACTTTC.

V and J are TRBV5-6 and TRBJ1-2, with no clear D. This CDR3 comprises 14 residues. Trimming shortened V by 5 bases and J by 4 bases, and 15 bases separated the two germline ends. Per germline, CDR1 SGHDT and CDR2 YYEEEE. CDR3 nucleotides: TGTGCCAGCAGGTTGAGGGCCGGAGGCTATGGCTACACCTTC. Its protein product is CASRLRAGGYGYTF.

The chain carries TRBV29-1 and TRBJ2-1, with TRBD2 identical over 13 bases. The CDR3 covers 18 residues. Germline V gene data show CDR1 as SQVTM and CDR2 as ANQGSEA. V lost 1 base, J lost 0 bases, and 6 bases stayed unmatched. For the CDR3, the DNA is TGCAGCGTTGAAGGCACGACTAGCGGGAGGTTCTCCTACAATGAGCAGTTCTTC. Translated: CSVEGTTSGRFSYNEQFF.

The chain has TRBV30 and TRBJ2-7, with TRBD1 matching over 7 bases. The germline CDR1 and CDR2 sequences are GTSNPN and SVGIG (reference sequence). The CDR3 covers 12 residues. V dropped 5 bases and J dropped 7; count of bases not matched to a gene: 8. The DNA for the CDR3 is TGTGCCTGGGAACAGGGGTCGAGGGAGCAGTACTTC. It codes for CAWEQGSREQYF.

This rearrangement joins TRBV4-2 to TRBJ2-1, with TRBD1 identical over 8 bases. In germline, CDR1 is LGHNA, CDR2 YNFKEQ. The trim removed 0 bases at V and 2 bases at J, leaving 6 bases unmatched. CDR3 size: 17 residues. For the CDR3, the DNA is TGTGCCAGCAGCCAAGAACTCTCGGACAGGGCCTACAATGAGCAGTTCTTC. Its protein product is CASSQELSDRAYNEQFF.

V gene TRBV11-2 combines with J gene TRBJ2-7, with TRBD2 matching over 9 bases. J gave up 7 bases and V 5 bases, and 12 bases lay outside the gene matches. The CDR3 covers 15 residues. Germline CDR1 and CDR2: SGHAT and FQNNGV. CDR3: CASSPGLALTKEQYF. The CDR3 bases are TGTGCCAGCAGCCCAGGACTAGCGTTGACTAAAGAGCAGTACTTC.

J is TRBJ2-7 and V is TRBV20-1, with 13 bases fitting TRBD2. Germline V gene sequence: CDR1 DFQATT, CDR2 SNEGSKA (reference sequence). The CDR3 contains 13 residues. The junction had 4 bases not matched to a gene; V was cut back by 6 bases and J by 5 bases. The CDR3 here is CSAPLAGGDEQYF. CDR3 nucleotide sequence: TGCAGTGCCCCACTAGCGGGAGGGGACGAGCAGTACTTC.